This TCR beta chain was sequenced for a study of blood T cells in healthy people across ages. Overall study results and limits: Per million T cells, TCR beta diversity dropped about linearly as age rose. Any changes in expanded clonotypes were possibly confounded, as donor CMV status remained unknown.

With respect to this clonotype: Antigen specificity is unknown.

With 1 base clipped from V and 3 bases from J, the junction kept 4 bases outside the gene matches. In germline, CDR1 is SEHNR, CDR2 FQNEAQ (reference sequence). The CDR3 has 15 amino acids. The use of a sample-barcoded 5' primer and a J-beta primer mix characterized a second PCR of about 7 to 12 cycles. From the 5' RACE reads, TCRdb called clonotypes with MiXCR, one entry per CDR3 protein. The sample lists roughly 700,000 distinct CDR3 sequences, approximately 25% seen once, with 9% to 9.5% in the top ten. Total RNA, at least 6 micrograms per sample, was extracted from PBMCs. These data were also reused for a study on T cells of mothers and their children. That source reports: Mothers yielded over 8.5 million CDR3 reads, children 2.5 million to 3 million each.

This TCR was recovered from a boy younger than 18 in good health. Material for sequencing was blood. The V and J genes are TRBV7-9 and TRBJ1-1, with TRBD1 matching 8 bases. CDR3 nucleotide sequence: TGTGCCAGCAGCTTAGAGGACAGGGTGTACACTGAAGCTTTCTTT. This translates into CASSLEDRVYTEAFF.